One sample yielded the 30 T cell receptor beta chains listed below, sequenced in a study of T-cell reconstitution after alpha-beta-depleted transplantation in children. Molecular barcoding with unique molecular identifiers was used for the TCRbeta library. Via MiXCR, TCRdb re-called the PCR reads, giving one row per CDR3 protein. This table holds around 490,000 distinct CDR3 sequences, approximately 10% found once. Sample: PBMCs, mostly from graft donor cells, taken 180 days after TCRalphabeta/CD19-depleted stem cell transplant. The source is a female patient between 2 and 15 years old who had a stem cell transplant for aplastic anemia, so the T cells may come from the graft donor.

This clonotype was counted many times. This sequence joins TRBV3-1 and TRBJ2-5; TRBD2 aligns across 7 bases. V was clipped by 4 bases and J by 2 bases; unmatched bases: 7. In germline, CDR1 is LGHDT, CDR2 YNNKEL (reference sequence). This CDR3 spans 15 amino acids. The CDR3 DNA sequence: TGTGCCAGCAGCCCCAGCGGGACGCGTCAAGAGACCCAGTACTTC. It is translated as CASSPSGTRQETQYF.

The sample holds a few counts of this clonotype. This chain uses TRBV14 with TRBJ2-1, with 11 bases identical to TRBD2. Germline trimming cut 5 bases from V and 6 bases from J; bases unmatched to any gene: 12. Germline values: CDR1 SGHDN, CDR2 FVKESK. The CDR3 sequence is 17 residues long. CDR3 sequence: CASSTLFLAGGSNEQFF. The CDR3 DNA reads TGTGCCAGCAGCACACTCTTCTTAGCGGGAGGGAGCAATGAGCAGTTCTTC.

This clonotype was recorded a few times. The CDR3 reads CASSAQGSETQYF. CDR3 in DNA: TGTGCCAGCAGCGCACAGGGGAGCGAGACCCAGTACTTC. V is TRBV7-9 and J is TRBJ2-5, with 7 bases matching TRBD1. The CDR3 contains 13 residues. The germline V gene encodes CDR1 SEHNR and CDR2 FQNEAQ (reference sequence). V lost 5 bases to trimming and J lost 5 bases; unmatched junction nucleotides: 5. The full variable domain, rest sourced from reference TRBV7-9 and TRBJ2-5, is DTGVSQNPRHKITKRGQNVTFRCDPISEHNRLYWYRQTLGQGPEFLTYFQNEAQLEKSRLLSDRFSAERPKGSFSTLEIQRTEQGDSAMYLCASSAQGSETQYFGPGTRLLVL.

This clonotype was seen only a few times. The gene calls are TRBV18 and TRBJ2-5, with D possibly matching TRBD1 (5 bases). Germline V CDR1 and CDR2: KGHSH, LQKENI. The CDR3 sequence is 15 residues long. Trimming shortened V by 3 bases and J by 3 bases, and 14 bases separated the two germline ends. CDR3 sequence reads: CASSPERQSEETQYF. CDR3 DNA sequence: TGTGCCAGCTCACCTGAGCGACAGAGTGAAGAGACCCAGTACTTC.

In this sample, this clonotype turned up a few times. The CDR3 DNA follows: TGTGCCAGCAGTCGCCAGGGACTAGCGGGAGAAGGAACCGGGGAGCTGTTTTTT. Its translation: CASSRQGLAGEGTGELFF. J is TRBJ2-2 and V is TRBV27; 14 nucleotides line up with TRBD2. Germline loops: CDR1 MNHEY, CDR2 SMNVEV (reference sequence). The CDR3 runs to 18 residues. With 5 bases clipped from V and 5 bases from J, the junction kept 10 bases outside the gene matches.

This clonotype was observed at least ten times. This chain links TRBV20-1 with TRBJ1-6; 7 bases are shared with TRBD1. The CDR3 length is 15 residues. Germline loops: CDR1 DFQATT, CDR2 SNEGSKA (reference sequence). This CDR3 reads CQAGGTSSYNSPLHF. Written as DNA, the CDR3 is TGCCAGGCAGGGGGGACGAGCTCCTATAATTCACCCCTCCACTTT.

This clonotype was seen more than once but under ten times. The rearrangement links TRBV5-1 to TRBJ2-1; the D is unclear. V was clipped by 6 bases and J by 6 bases, with 10 bases between them. The germline gives CDR1 SGHRS, CDR2 YFSETQ. CDR3 length equals 12 residues. CDR3 protein: CASTGSGNEQFF. CDR3 DNA: TGCGCCAGCACTGGGTCGGGCAATGAGCAGTTCTTC.

This clonotype was picked up a small number of times. The V call is TRBV4-1, the J call TRBJ2-1, with a possible D match to TRBD2 (5 bases). V lost 6 bases and J 2 bases, leaving 17 bases between the germline ends. This CDR3 contains 16 residues. Germline CDR1 and CDR2: MGHRA and YSYEKL. The CDR3 region is CASSNRRWAAYNEQFF. DNA for the CDR3: TGCGCCAGCAGTAACCGGAGGTGGGCCGCCTACAATGAGCAGTTCTTC.

This clonotype was found a few times. The chain joins TRBV6-2 or TRBV6-3 to TRBJ2-1, with D possibly called TRBD1 or TRBD2 (5 bases each). This CDR3 has 14 residues. The germline CDR1 and CDR2 sequences are MNHEY and SVGEGT. Trimming shortened V by 7 bases and J by 6 bases, and 16 bases separated the two germline ends. The CDR3 reads CASISDAGTNEQFF. CDR3 DNA sequence: TGTGCCAGCATTTCTGACGCAGGGACCAATGAGCAGTTCTTC.

This clonotype was detected many times. This chain links TRBV11-3 with TRBJ2-1; D gene unclear. Deletions cut 7 bases from V and 0 bases from J, with 10 bases between. Germline lookup yields CDR1 SGHNT and CDR2 YENEEA. The CDR3 extends over 14 amino acids. As DNA, the CDR3 is TGTGCCAGCACCTACTGGAGCTCCTACAATGAGCAGTTCTTC. Amino acid sequence: CASTYWSSYNEQFF.

This clonotype was counted at least ten times. The CDR3 DNA reads TGCAGTGCTAGAGGGACTAGCTCCTACGAGCAGTACTTC. This gives the protein CSARGTSSYEQYF. The rearrangement joins TRBV20-1 to TRBJ2-7; 7 bases match TRBD2. Trimming cost V 1 base and J 0 bases; bases outside gene matches: 0. Germline CDR1 DFQATT, CDR2 SNEGSKA (reference sequence). This CDR3 has 13 residues.

This clonotype occurred many times. This chain connects TRBV6-1 to TRBJ2-1; maybe TRBD2 (6 bases). CDR3 length: 17 residues. Per germline, CDR1 MNHNS and CDR2 SASEGT. V was clipped by 0 bases and J by 0 bases, with 12 bases between them. The DNA of the CDR3 is TGTGCCAGCAGTGAAGCGGGTGCTAGCGTCTCCTACAATGAGCAGTTCTTC. The encoded protein is CASSEAGASVSYNEQFF.

This clonotype has a handful of counts. This sequence joins TRBV11-1 and TRBJ2-3; TRBD2 aligns across 7 bases. CDR1 SGHAT and CDR2 FQDESV come from the germline V gene (reference sequence). With V trimmed by 4 bases and J by 2 bases, 15 bases remained unmatched. This CDR3 is built from 18 residues. In DNA form, the CDR3 reads TGTGCCAGCAGCTCCCCCGGGCGGGCTAGCGGCCTCACAGATACGCAGTATTTT. Encoded protein: CASSSPGRASGLTDTQYF.

Details on this clonotype: Since a much larger clone is just one base distant, this may be a read error. This chain connects TRBV5-1 to TRBJ2-1; TRBD1 agrees at 8 bases. Germline V gives CDR1 SGHRS, CDR2 YFSETQ. The length of the CDR3 is 16 residues. For the CDR3, the DNA is TGCGCCAGCAGCTTGGGACAGGGGAGGTCCTACAATGAGCATTTCTTC. Its translation is CASSLGQGRSYNEHFF.

Only a few counts were recorded for this clonotype. The V and J genes are TRBV28 and TRBJ1-5; possibly TRBD1 for D (6 bases). Trimming took off 5 bases at V and 2 bases at J, with 16 bases between the two ends. CDR3 size: 16 residues. Germline V CDR1 and CDR2: MDHEN, SYDVKM. CDR3 DNA sequence: TGTGCCAGCAGTGGGGGGCCCACCTCGGGCAATCAGCCCCAGCATTTT. Translating it yields CASSGGPTSGNQPQHF.

The J gene is TRBJ2-3, the V gene TRBV2; D remains unclear. The CDR3 consists of 14 residues. Trimming cost V 7 bases and J 0 bases, with 11 bases left between them. Germline loops: CDR1 SNHLY, CDR2 FYNNEI. CDR3 region: CASKYDTSTDTQYF. The CDR3 DNA reads as TGTGCCAGCAAATACGACACTAGCACAGATACGCAGTATTTT.

The chain links TRBV7-9 to TRBJ2-1, with a possible D match to TRBD2 (6 bases). Germline CDR1 and CDR2: SEHNR and FQNEAQ (reference sequence). V was clipped by 6 bases and J by 2 bases, with 14 bases between them. The CDR3 is made up of 15 amino acids. CDR3: CASRRGGVAYNEQFF. The CDR3 DNA follows: TGTGCCAGCAGAAGGGGCGGGGTGGCCTACAATGAGCAGTTCTTC.

This clonotype was seen a few times. V usage is TRBV4-3 and J usage is TRBJ1-6; D not resolved. CDR1 is LGHNA, CDR2 YSLEER, per germline. With 5 bases removed from V and 7 bases from J, the gap between germline ends came to 12 bases. This CDR3 is built from 14 residues. The CDR3 coding sequence is TGCGCCAGCAGCTTCCGGGCCGAAAATTCACCCCTCCACTTT. It encodes CASSFRAENSPLHF.

This chain connects TRBV29-1 to TRBJ2-5; 8 bases are a match to TRBD1. The CDR3 contains 17 residues. Germline CDR1 reads SQVTM; CDR2 reads ANQGSEA. Trimming removed 2 bases from V and 2 bases from J; junction bases left unmatched: 13. CDR3 sequence: CSVERRGTGKLQETQYF. CDR3 sequence (DNA): TGCAGCGTTGAACGGAGGGGGACAGGTAAACTGCAAGAGACCCAGTACTTC.

This clonotype turned up a few times. The V call is TRBV20-1, the J call TRBJ1-1, with D unresolved. Germline CDR1 is DFQATT and CDR2 is SNEGSKA (reference sequence). This CDR3 spans 15 amino acids. V gave up 0 bases and J gave up 0 bases, with 11 bases separating them. CDR3 DNA sequence: TGCAGTGCTAGAGATTCGACAAATTTGAACACTGAAGCTTTCTTT. The encoded protein is CSARDSTNLNTEAFF.

V gene TRBV28 combines with J gene TRBJ1-3; D uncertain. Trimming pared 6 bases from V and 0 bases from J, leaving 15 bases between. CDR3 length equals 16 residues. Per germline, CDR1 MDHEN and CDR2 SYDVKM. The CDR3 sequence: CASSPPQNFSGNTIYF. CDR3 nucleotides: TGTGCCAGCAGCCCACCCCAGAATTTCTCTGGAAACACCATATATTTT.

CDR3 sequence reads: CASSLSTVSEQYF. CDR3 nucleotides: TGTGCCAGCAGCTTATCCACAGTAAGCGAGCAGTACTTC. The chain couples TRBV5-6 to TRBJ2-7; D unresolved. Trimming removed 2 bases at V and 6 bases at J, with 12 bases between. The CDR3 loop spans 13 amino acids. CDR1 is SGHDT and CDR2 is YYEEEE in the germline V gene.

The chain couples TRBV4-3 to TRBJ2-2, with D unresolved. V shed 5 bases and J shed 0 bases, with 4 bases lying between them. Germline V gene data show CDR1 as LGHNA and CDR2 as YSLEER. The CDR3 is 13 residues long. This CDR3 is CASSFTNTGELFF. CDR3 nucleotides: TGCGCCAGCAGCTTTACGAACACCGGGGAGCTGTTTTTT.

This clonotype has only a few counts. CDR3 loop: CASSLTAGPQHF. CDR3 bases: TGTGCCAGCAGCTTAACCGCGGGGCCCCAGCATTTT. The chain uses TRBV7-8 and TRBJ1-5; D remains ambiguous. The CDR3 is 12 residues long. The germline V gene has CDR1 SGHVS and CDR2 FQNEAQ. The V gene lost 2 bases and the J gene lost 9 bases, with 8 bases spanning the gap.

At least ten counts were recorded for this clonotype. The rearrangement joins TRBV29-1 to TRBJ1-2; perhaps TRBD1 as D (6 bases). V was shortened by 6 bases and J by 9 bases, with 14 bases between the two germline ends. The CDR3 runs 11 residues. Germline V gives CDR1 SQVTM, CDR2 ANQGSEA. The CDR3 nucleotides read TGCAGCGTGCGACCGGACAGCAGCTACACCTTC. It yields the protein CSVRPDSSYTF.

This clonotype was counted between two and nine times. V and J are TRBV9 and TRBJ1-5; 10 nucleotides align to TRBD1. There are 16 residues in the CDR3. Trimming removed 0 bases from V and 1 base from J; junction bases left unmatched: 1. Germline V gene sequence: CDR1 SGDLS, CDR2 YYNGEE. CDR3 DNA: TGTGCCAGCAGCGTAGGGACAGGGGGAAGCAATCAGCCCCAGCATTTT. This sequence encodes CASSVGTGGSNQPQHF.

The sample holds a few counts of this clonotype. The chain recombines TRBV20-1 with TRBJ2-1, with 10 bases matching TRBD1. The CDR3 sequence is 16 residues long. CDR1 DFQATT and CDR2 SNEGSKA come from the germline V gene (reference sequence). J gave up 4 bases and V 1 base, and 7 bases lay outside the gene matches. CDR3 in amino acids: CSARVLWGQGYNEQFF. The DNA of the CDR3 is TGCAGTGCTAGAGTCCTTTGGGGACAGGGGTACAATGAGCAGTTCTTC.

The chain couples TRBV5-1 to TRBJ1-1, with D uncertain. From germline, CDR1 is SGHRS and CDR2 YFSETQ. Trimming took 5 bases from V and 1 from J, leaving 21 bases between them. The CDR3 has 17 amino acids. The CDR3 loop reads CASSYSVGGWGNTEAFF. CDR3 sequence (DNA): TGCGCCAGCAGTTACTCCGTTGGTGGTTGGGGGAACACTGAAGCTTTCTTT.

This clonotype was counted between two and nine times. The V gene is TRBV7-9, the J gene TRBJ2-7, with 12 bases aligning to TRBD2. The ends lost 6 bases at V and 6 bases at J; junction bases unmatched: 6. Per germline, CDR1 SEHNR and CDR2 FQNEAQ (reference sequence). The CDR3 runs to 14 residues. CDR3 amino acids: CASRLAGGPGEQYV. In DNA form, the CDR3 reads TGTGCCAGCAGACTAGCGGGAGGTCCGGGCGAGCAGTACGTC.

This clonotype occurred a few times. V and J are TRBV20-1 and TRBJ2-3, with D possibly being TRBD1 or TRBD2 (5 bases each). V shed 5 bases and J shed 4 bases, with 10 bases lying between them. From germline, CDR1 is DFQATT and CDR2 SNEGSKA (reference sequence). There are 12 residues in the CDR3. CDR3 DNA: TGCAGTGCTCAGGGACGGGCAGATACGCAGTATTTT. The encoded protein is CSAQGRADTQYF.